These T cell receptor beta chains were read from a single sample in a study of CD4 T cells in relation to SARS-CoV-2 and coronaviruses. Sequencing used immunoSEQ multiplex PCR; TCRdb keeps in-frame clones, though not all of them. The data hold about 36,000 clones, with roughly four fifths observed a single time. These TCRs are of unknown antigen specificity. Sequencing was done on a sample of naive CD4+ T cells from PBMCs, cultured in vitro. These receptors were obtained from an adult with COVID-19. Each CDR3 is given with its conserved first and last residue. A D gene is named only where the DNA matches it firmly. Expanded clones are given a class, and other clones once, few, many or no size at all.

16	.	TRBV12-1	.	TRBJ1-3	CASSFGTGGSGNTIYF	TGTGCCAGCAGCTTTGGCACAGGGGGTAGTGGAAACACCATATATTTT
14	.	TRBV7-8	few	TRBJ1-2	CASSLDPANYGYTF	TGTGCCAGCAGCTTAGATCCAGCTAACTATGGCTACACCTTC
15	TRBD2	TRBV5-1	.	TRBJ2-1	CASSPIAGVANEQFF	TGCGCCAGCAGCCCAATAGCGGGAGTGGCCAATGAGCAGTTCTTC
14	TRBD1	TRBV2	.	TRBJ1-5	CASRPTGTNQPQHF	TGTGCCAGCAGACCGACAGGGACTAATCAGCCCCAGCATTTT
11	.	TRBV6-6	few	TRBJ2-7	CASSATREQYF	TGTGCCAGCAGTGCCACGCGGGAGCAGTACTTC
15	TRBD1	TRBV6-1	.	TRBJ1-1	CASSERFTGGNEAFF	TGTGCCAGCAGTGAAAGATTCACAGGGGGCAATGAAGCTTTCTTT
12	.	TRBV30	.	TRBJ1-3	CAWSPEGNTIYF	TGTGCCTGGAGTCCCGAGGGGAACACCATATATTTT
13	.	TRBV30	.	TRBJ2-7	CAWSVRGVSEQYF	TGTGCCTGGAGTGTACGAGGGGTGAGCGAGCAGTACTTC
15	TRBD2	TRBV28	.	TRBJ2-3	CASSFWAGGRDTQYF	TGTGCCAGCAGTTTTTGGGCGGGAGGGCGCGATACGCAGTATTTT
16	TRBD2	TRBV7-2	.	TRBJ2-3	CASRELLAGGTDTQYF	TGTGCCAGCAGGGAATTACTAGCGGGAGGCACAGATACGCAGTATTTT
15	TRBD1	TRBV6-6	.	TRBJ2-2	CASSPWTGGTGELFF	TGTGCCAGCAGTCCCTGGACAGGGGGTACCGGGGAGCTGTTTTTT
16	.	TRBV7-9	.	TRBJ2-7	CASSLGLGNSLTGQYF	TGTGCCAGCAGCTTAGGTTTGGGTAATTCCCTGACAGGGCAGTACTTC
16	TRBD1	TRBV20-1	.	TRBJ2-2	CSASLGTGSNTGELFF	TGCAGTGCTAGTTTAGGGACAGGGTCGAACACCGGGGAGCTGTTTTTT
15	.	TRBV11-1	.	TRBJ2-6	CASRRAGGGANVLTF	TGTGCCAGCAGACGTGCGGGCGGCGGGGCCAACGTCCTGACTTTC
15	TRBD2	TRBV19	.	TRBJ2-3	CASTLRIGGTDTQYF	TGTGCCAGTACGCTTAGGATCGGGGGGACAGATACGCAGTATTTT
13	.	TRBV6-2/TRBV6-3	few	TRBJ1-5	CASSTGGLQPQHF	TGTGCCAGCAGTACCGGTGGCCTTCAGCCCCAGCATTTT
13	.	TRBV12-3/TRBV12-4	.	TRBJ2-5	CASSRTAQETQYF	TGTGCCAGCAGCCGGACAGCTCAAGAGACCCAGTACTTC
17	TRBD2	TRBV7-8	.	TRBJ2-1	CASSRGLAGILGNEQFF	TGTGCCAGCAGCCGAGGACTAGCGGGGATTCTGGGCAATGAGCAGTTCTTC
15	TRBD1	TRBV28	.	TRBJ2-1	CASSPTGASYNEQFF	TGTGCCAGCAGCCCTACAGGGGCCTCCTACAATGAGCAGTTCTTC
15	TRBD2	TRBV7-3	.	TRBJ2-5	CASSQGLADQETQYF	TGTGCCAGCAGCCAGGGACTAGCGGACCAAGAGACCCAGTACTTC
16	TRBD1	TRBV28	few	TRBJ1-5	CASSLYRGWSNQPQHF	TGTGCCAGCAGTTTATACAGGGGTTGGAGCAATCAGCCCCAGCATTTT
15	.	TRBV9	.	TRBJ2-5	CASSVQGFAQETQYF	TGTGCCAGCAGCGTACAGGGCTTCGCCCAAGAGACCCAGTACTTC
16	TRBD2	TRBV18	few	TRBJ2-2	CASSLLAGDFTGELFF	TGTGCCAGCTCTTTACTAGCGGGAGACTTCACCGGGGAGCTGTTTTTT
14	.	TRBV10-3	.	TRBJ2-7	CAISESIRSYEQYF	TGTGCCATCAGTGAGTCGATCAGGAGTTACGAGCAGTACTTC